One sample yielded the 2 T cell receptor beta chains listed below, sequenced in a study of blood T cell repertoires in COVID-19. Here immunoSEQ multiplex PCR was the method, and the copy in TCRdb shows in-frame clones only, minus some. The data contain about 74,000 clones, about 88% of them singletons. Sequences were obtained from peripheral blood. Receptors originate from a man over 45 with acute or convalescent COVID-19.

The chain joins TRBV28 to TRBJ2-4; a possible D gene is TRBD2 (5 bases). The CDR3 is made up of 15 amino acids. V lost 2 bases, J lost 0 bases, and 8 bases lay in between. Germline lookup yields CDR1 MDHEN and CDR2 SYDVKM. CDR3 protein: CASSLAGLAKNIQYF. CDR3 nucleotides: TGTGCCAGCAGTTTAGCGGGTCTAGCCAAAAACATTCAGTACTTC.

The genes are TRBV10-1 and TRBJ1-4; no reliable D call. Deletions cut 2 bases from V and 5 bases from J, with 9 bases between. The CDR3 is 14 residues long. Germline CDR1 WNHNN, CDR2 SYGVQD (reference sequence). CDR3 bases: TGCGCCAGCAGTGAGGGCAGTACGAATGAAAAACTGTTTTTT. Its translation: CASSEGSTNEKLFF.